The 6 T cell receptor beta chains in this list originate from one sample, sequenced in a study of blood T cells in healthy people across ages. Then a second PCR, running about 6 to 12 cycles, was carried out with a sample-barcoded 5' primer and a J-beta primer mix. TCRdb fed the 5' RACE reads into MiXCR, producing one record per CDR3 protein. This repertoire shows 1.5 million to 2 million distinct CDR3 sequences, about 50% found once; its top ten account for approximately 2.1%. The sample consisted of blood. The receptor set was obtained from a woman aged 40 to 49 in good health.

This chain joins TRBV21-1 and TRBJ1-5; the DNA was not used to check the table's D call, TRBD1. TRBV21-1 is designated a pseudogene. The CDR3 loop spans 16 amino acids. The CDR3 spells CASSKDRDRVGQPQHF. For the CDR3, the DNA is TGTGCCAGCAGCAAAGACCGAGACAGGGTGGGTCAGCCCCAGCATTTT.

The CDR3 coding sequence is TGCGCCAGCAGCTTGCTGGCGGGGAGCGGCTTGAAGCAGTACTTC. As protein: CASSLLAGSGLKQYF. This sequence joins TRBV5-1 and TRBJ2-4; D perhaps matches TRBD2 (6 bases). V lost 1 base and J lost 13, with 21 bases in between. Germline V gene lookup returns CDR1 SGHRS and CDR2 YFSETQ. The CDR3 is 15 residues long.

This clonotype occurred a few times. The chain employs TRBV27 and TRBJ2-7; 7 bases agree with TRBD2. CDR1 is MNHEY and CDR2 is SMNVEV in the germline V gene (reference sequence). Germline trimming cut 2 bases from V and 6 bases from J; bases unmatched to any gene: 7. This CDR3 spans 14 amino acids. Here the CDR3 reads CASSLAGVGIEQYF. The CDR3, as DNA: TGTGCCAGCAGTTTAGCGGGGGTTGGGATCGAGCAGTACTTC.

This clonotype came up many times. The CDR3 sequence is CSVQGNAETQYF. CDR3 nucleotides: TGCAGCGTTCAGGGAAATGCGGAGACCCAGTACTTC. The rearrangement joins TRBV29-1 to TRBJ2-5; possibly TRBD1 for D (5 bases). With 5 bases removed from V and 5 bases from J, the gap between germline ends came to 12 bases. Germline CDR1 and CDR2: SQVTM and ANQGSEA. The CDR3 has 12 residues.

V is TRBV5-1 and J is TRBJ2-2, with D maybe TRBD1 (6 bases). Germline-derived CDR1 and CDR2 are SGHRS and YFSETQ. This CDR3 spans 14 amino acids. Between the trimmed V and J ends, which lost 4 bases and 5 bases, there was a span of 12 bases. The CDR3: CASSPLTGTGELFF. In nucleotides, the CDR3 is TGCGCCAGCAGCCCATTAACAGGGACCGGGGAGCTGTTTTTT.

The sample holds a few counts of this clonotype. This chain uses TRBV25-1 with TRBJ1-5, with TRBD1 identical over 10 bases. The germline V gene has CDR1 MGHDK and CDR2 SYGVNS. The CDR3 is made up of 13 amino acids. With V trimmed by 9 bases and J by 7 bases, 6 bases remained unmatched. The CDR3 coding sequence is TGTGCCAGTGAAGGGACAGGGGAACAGCCCCAGCATTTT. Amino acids: CASEGTGEQPQHF.